This entry features one TCR beta chain sequence. No antigen is known for it. Base qualities were left out, and no much larger clone turns up one base away. These data originate in a study of response to subunit inactivated influenza vaccine (dated by TCRdb to the late 2010s). Describing the broader study: The study used deep quantitative T cell receptor repertoire profiling to track responses to a trivalent subunit inactivated influenza vaccine.

The sample's time point label is to be understood as: around 42 days after influenza vaccine administration. Receptor amplification or capture employed RT-PCR. TCRdb records Illumina HiSeq 2500 as the sequencer. The public reads were reprocessed in TCRdb via fastp at Q25 and MiXCR, keeping in-frame beta chains. Every entry covers one CDR3 protein and lists the most common genes and DNA from its rows. The sample profile shows about 520,000 distinct CDR3 sequences; 10% to 11% of them were found once. The ten largest clones add up to more than 10% of the sample. Findings and caveats that apply to the study as a whole: The authors suggested that each seasonal influenza vaccination may recruit only a limited number of new T cells.

This clonotype originated in a man aged 50 to 59 who received an inactivated influenza vaccine. Donor details come from another sample of the same person, matched by shared clones. The sample consisted of PBMCs from blood, taken roughly 45 days after vaccination.

The base sequence is TGCAGTGCTAGATCAGGGTGGACTACATACGAGCAGTACTTC. The resulting protein is CSARSGWTTYEQYF. The receptor chain draws on TRBV20-1 and TRBJ2-7, with TRBD2 perhaps the D gene, on 6 matching bases. From the cysteine through the phenylalanine, the CDR3 covers 14 amino acids. Kept here is only the CDR3 DNA, which spans 42 bases and is read in frame from base 1. V and J lose 2 bases and 4 bases, and a span of 15 bases separates them. The germline V gene (reference sequence) provides CDR1 DFQATT and CDR2 SNEGSKA.